This paragraph reports one T cell receptor beta chain. CDR3 size: 14 residues. CDR1 and CDR2 from the germline V gene are SGDLS and YYNGEE. V lost 4 bases to trimming and J lost 3 bases, with 13 bases between them. Some clones are missing from TCRdb's copy, which holds only in-frame ones; the method was immunoSEQ multiplex PCR. This table has approximately 200,000 clones, around 86% appearing once. This sample was taken from a study of blood T cell repertoires in COVID-19. Overall study: Among Cohort 3 donors, those recovered had two negative PCRs, clearance, or symptom resolution.

Cohorts were assigned according to the clinical history that participants reported. The receptor's source is a man aged 25-45 years in a cohort exposed to, infected with or recovered from COVID-19 (not recorded which). The sequencing sample was made of PBMCs or T cells enriched from blood (not recorded which). The gene calls are TRBV9 and TRBJ1-1, with TRBD1 as a possible D gene (5 bases). In nucleotides, the CDR3 is TGTGCCAGCAGCCCCCCCGGGGGATACACTGAAGCTTTCTTT. Residues: CASSPPGGYTEAFF.